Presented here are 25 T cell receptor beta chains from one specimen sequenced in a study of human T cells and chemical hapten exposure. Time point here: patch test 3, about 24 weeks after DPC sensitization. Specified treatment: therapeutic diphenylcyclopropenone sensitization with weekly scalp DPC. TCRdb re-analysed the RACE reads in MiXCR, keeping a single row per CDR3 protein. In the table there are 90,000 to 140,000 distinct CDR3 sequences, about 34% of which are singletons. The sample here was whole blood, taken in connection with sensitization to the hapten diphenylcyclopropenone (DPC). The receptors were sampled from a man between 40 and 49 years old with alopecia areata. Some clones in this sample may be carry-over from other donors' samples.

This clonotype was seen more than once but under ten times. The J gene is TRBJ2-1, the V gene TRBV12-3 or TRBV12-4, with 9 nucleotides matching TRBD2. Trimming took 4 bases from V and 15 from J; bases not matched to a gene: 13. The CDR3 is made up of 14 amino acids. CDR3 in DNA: TGTGCCAGCAGTTCCGGACTAGCGCCTTACAAGGGGTTCTTC. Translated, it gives CASSSGLAPYKGFF.

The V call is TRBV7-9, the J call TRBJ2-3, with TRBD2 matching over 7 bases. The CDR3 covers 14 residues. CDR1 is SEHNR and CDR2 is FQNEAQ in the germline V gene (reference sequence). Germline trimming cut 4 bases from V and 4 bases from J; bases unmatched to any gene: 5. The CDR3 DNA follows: TGTGCCAGCAGCTGGGGGGGGTCCCCAGATACGCAGTATTTT. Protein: CASSWGGSPDTQYF.

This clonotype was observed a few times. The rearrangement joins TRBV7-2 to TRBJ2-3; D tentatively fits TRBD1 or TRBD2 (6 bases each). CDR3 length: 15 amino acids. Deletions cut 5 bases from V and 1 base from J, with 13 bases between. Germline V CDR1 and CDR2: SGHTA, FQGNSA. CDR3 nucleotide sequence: TGTGCCAGCAGCCGAGGGGGACTGCGCACAGATACGCAGTATTTT. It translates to CASSRGGLRTDTQYF.

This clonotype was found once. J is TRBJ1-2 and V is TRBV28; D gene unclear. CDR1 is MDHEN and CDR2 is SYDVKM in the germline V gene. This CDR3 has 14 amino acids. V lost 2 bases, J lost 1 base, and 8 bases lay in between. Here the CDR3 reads CASSLSRVNYGYTF. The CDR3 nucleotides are TGTGCCAGCAGTTTAAGCAGAGTTAACTATGGCTACACCTTC.

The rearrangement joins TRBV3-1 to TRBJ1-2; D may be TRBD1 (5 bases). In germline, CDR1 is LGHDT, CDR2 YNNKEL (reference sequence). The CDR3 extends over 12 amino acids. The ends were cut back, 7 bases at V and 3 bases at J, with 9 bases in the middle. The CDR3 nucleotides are TGTGCCAGCACGGTGGGGGACTATGGCTACACCTTC. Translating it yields CASTVGDYGYTF.

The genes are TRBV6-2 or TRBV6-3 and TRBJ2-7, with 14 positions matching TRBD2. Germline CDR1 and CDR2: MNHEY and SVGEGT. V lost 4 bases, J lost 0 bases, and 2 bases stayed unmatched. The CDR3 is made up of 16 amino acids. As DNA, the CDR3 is TGTGCCAGCAGTTCTGGACTAGCGGGAGGCTCCTACGAGCAGTACTTC. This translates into CASSSGLAGGSYEQYF.

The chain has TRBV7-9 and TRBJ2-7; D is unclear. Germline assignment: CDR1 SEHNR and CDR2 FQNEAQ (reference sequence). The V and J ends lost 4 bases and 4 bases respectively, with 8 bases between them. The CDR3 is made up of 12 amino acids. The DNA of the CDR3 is TGTGCCAGCAGCTCCGGAGTATACGAGCAGTACTTC. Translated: CASSSGVYEQYF.

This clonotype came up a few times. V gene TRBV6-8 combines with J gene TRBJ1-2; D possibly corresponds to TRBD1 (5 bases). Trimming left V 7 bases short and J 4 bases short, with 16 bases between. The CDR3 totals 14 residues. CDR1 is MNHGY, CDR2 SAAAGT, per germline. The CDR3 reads CASTPHHTGYGYTF. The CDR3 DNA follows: TGTGCCAGCACCCCCCACCACACAGGCTATGGCTACACCTTC.

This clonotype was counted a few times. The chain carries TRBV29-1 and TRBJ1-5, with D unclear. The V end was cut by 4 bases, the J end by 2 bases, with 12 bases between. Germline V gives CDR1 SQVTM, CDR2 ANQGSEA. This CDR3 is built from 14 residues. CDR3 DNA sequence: TGCAGCGTTGTTTTCTCTGGGGGCAATCAGCCCCAGCATTTT. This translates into CSVVFSGGNQPQHF. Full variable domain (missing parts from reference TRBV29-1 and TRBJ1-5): SAVISQKPSRDICQRGTSLTIQCQVDSQVTMMFWYRQQPGQSLTLIATANQGSEATYESGFVIDKFPISRPNLTFSTLTVSNMSPEDSSIYLCSVVFSGGNQPQHFGDGTRLSIL.

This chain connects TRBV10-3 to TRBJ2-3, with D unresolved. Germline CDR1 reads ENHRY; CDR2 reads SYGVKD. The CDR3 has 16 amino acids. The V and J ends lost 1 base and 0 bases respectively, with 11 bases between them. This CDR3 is CAISEFEVTSTDTQYF. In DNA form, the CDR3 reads TGTGCCATCAGTGAGTTTGAGGTGACTAGCACAGATACGCAGTATTTT.

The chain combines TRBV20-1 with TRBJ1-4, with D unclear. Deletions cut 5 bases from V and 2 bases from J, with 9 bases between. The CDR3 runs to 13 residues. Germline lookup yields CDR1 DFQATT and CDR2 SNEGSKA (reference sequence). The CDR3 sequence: CSAEEGTNEKLFF. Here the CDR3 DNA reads TGCAGTGCTGAGGAAGGTACTAATGAAAAACTGTTTTTT.

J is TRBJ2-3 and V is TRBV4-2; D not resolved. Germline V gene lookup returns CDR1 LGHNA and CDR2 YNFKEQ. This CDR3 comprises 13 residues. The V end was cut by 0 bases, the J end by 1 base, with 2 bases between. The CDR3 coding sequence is TGTGCCAGCAGCCAAGACCGCACAGATACGCAGTATTTT. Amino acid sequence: CASSQDRTDTQYF.

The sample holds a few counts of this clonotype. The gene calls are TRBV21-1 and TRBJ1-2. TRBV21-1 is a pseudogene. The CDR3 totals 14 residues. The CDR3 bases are TGTGCCAGCAGTAAAGGAGCGGGGCAGGAAGGCTACACCTTC. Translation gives CASSKGAGQEGYTF.

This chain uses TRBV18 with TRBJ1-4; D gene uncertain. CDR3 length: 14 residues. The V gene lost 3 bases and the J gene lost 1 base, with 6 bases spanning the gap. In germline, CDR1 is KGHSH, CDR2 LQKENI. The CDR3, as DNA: TGTGCCAGCTCACCCCGCCAAACTAATGAAAAACTGTTTTTT. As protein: CASSPRQTNEKLFF.

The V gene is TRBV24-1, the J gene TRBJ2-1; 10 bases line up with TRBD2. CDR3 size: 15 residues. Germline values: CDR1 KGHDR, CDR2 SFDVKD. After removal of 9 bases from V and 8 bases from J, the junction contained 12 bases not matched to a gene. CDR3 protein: CATGGLAGEGDEQFF. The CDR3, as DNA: TGTGCCACCGGGGGTCTAGCGGGAGAAGGTGATGAGCAGTTCTTC.

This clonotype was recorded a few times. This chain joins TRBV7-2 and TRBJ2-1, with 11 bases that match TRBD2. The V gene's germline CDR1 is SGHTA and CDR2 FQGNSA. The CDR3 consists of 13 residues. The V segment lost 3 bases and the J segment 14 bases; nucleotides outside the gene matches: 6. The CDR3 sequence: CASSLGSGRAEFF. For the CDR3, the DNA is TGTGCCAGCAGCTTGGGTAGCGGGAGGGCGGAGTTCTTC.

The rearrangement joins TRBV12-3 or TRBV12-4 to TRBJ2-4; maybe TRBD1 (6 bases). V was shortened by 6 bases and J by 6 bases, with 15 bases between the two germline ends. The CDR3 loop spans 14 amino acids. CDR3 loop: CASRATGMGNIQYF. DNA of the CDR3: TGTGCCAGCAGAGCTACAGGGATGGGAAACATTCAGTACTTC.

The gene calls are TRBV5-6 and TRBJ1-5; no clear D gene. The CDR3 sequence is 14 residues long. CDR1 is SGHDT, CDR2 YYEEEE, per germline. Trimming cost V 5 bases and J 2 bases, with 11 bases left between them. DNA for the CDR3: TGTGCCAGCAGTTGGGGTCGGGGCAATCAGCCCCAGCATTTT. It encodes CASSWGRGNQPQHF.

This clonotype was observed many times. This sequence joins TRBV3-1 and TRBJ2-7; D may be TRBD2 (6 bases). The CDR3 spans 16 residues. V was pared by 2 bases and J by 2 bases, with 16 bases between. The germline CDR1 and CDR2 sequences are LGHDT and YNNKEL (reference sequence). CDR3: CASSQFQLARPYEQYF. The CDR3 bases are TGTGCCAGCAGCCAATTTCAACTAGCCCGCCCCTACGAGCAGTACTTC.

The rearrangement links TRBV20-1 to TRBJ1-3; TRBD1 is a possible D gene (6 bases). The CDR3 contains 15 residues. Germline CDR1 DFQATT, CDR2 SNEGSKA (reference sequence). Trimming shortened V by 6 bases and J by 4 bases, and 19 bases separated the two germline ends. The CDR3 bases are TGCAGTGCCCAAGGGGGTGGGACACAGGGAAACACCATATATTTT. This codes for CSAQGGGTQGNTIYF.

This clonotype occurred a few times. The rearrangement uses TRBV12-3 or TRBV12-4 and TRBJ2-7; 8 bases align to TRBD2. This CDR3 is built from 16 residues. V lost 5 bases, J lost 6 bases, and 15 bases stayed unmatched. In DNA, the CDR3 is TGTGCCAGCAGTGTCCGTAGAGCGGGAGAGTCGGGCGAGCAGTACTTC. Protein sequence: CASSVRRAGESGEQYF.

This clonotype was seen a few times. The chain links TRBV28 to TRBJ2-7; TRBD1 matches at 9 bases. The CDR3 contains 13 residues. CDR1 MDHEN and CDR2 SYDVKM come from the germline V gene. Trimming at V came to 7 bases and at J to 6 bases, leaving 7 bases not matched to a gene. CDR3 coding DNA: TGTGCCAGCACCCTGGGACAGGGCTTCGAGCAGTACTTC. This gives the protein CASTLGQGFEQYF.

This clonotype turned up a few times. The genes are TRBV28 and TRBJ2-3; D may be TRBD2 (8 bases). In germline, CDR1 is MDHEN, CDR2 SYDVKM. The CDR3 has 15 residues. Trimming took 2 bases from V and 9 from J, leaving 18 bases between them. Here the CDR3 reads CASSLGTAGEGTQYF. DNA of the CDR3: TGTGCCAGCAGTTTAGGGACAGCGGGGGAAGGGACGCAGTATTTT.

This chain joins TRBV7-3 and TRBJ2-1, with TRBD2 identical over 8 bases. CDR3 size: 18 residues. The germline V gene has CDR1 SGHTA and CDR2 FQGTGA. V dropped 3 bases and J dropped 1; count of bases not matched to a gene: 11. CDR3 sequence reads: CASSLGGGRLASYNEQFF. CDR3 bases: TGTGCCAGCAGCTTGGGGGGAGGGCGACTAGCGTCCTACAATGAGCAGTTCTTC.

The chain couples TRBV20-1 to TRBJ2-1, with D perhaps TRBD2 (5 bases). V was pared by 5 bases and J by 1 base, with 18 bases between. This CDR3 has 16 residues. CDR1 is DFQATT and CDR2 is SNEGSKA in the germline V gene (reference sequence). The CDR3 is CSAPVVGRGSYNEQFF. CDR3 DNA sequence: TGCAGTGCTCCGGTAGTTGGGAGAGGGTCCTACAATGAGCAGTTCTTC.